The 12 T cell receptor beta chains given below trace back to one sample, sequenced in a study of T-cell memory formation after mild COVID-19. TCRdb ran MiXCR on the 5' RACE reads and lists one entry per CDR3 protein. The table has approximately 440,000 distinct CDR3 sequences, around 18% seen once; the top ten hold around 9.2%. The sample consisted of PBMCs or a T cell subset sorted from them (not recorded which). The receptors were gathered from an adult woman who had mild COVID-19 (a few samples of this study predate the infection). Cell type and time point are not known.

The genes are TRBV7-6 and TRBJ1-2, with TRBD1 matching 7 bases. V trimming: 5 bases; J trimming: 7 bases; junction bases outside the gene matches: 13. The CDR3 loop spans 15 amino acids. The germline V gene has CDR1 SGHVS and CDR2 FNYEAQ. Here the CDR3 reads CASSDQTGEVSGYTF. The CDR3 DNA follows: TGTGCCAGCAGCGATCAAACAGGGGAGGTCTCTGGCTACACCTTC.

As for this clonotype: The missing conserved phenylalanine or tryptophan at the end of this CDR3 makes a read error likely. The CDR3 DNA is TGTGCCAGCAGCCAAGTAGACGATAGAGACAGCTACGAGCAGTACTTA. Translating gives CASSQVDDRDSYEQYL. The chain links TRBV14 to TRBJ2-7; D possibly corresponds to TRBD1 (5 bases). The CDR3 is 16 residues long. Germline V gives CDR1 SGHDN, CDR2 FVKESK. V was trimmed by 1 base and J by 3 bases, leaving 16 bases between them.

Remarks on this clonotype: This could be a read error, since a much larger clone is one nucleotide away. This rearrangement joins TRBV6-5 to TRBJ2-7; 10 bases line up with TRBD1. This CDR3 contains 14 residues. Per the germline V gene, CDR1 is MNHEY and CDR2 is SVGAGI. CDR3 DNA sequence: TGTGCCAGCAGTGACTCAGGGACAGGGGACGAGCAGTACTTC. Its translation is CASSDSGTGDEQYF.

This clonotype was counted a few times. This sequence joins TRBV7-9 and TRBJ2-3, with D uncertain. Germline V lookup: CDR1 SEHNR, CDR2 FQNEAQ (reference sequence). V was pared by 6 bases and J by 2 bases, with 9 bases between. The CDR3 has 13 amino acids. This CDR3 is CASSSPDTDTQYF. The CDR3 nucleotides read TGTGCCAGCAGTTCCCCAGACACAGATACGCAGTATTTT.

The sample holds a few counts of this clonotype. V usage is TRBV11-3 and J usage is TRBJ2-1; 11 nucleotides agree with TRBD2. The V segment lost 5 bases and the J segment 9 bases; nucleotides outside the gene matches: 6. The germline V gene has CDR1 SGHNT and CDR2 YENEEA. The CDR3 has 14 amino acids. Here the CDR3 DNA reads TGTGCCAGCAGCCCTAGGACTAGCGGGCCTGAGCAGTTCTTC. This sequence encodes CASSPRTSGPEQFF.

This clonotype was detected only a few times. The genes are TRBV29-1 and TRBJ2-1; D call uncertain. The CDR3 totals 15 residues. Germline CDR1 is SQVTM and CDR2 is ANQGSEA. V was trimmed by 3 bases and J by 7 bases, leaving 19 bases between them. In nucleotides, the CDR3 is TGCAGCGTTGAGGAAGGGCAGATCCTTGGGAATGAGCAGTTCTTC. It codes for CSVEEGQILGNEQFF.

This clonotype was counted a few times. The chain has TRBV6-6 and TRBJ2-3; tentatively, D is TRBD2 (5 bases). CDR3 length equals 13 residues. V lost 8 bases and J 3 bases, leaving 12 bases between the germline ends. CDR1 is MNHNY and CDR2 is SVGAGI in the germline V gene (reference sequence). CDR3 sequence (DNA): TGTGCCAGCGTTTTTCAGCGGACAGATACGCAGTATTTT. Protein sequence: CASVFQRTDTQYF.

CDR3 amino acids: CASSLGHSGYEQYF. CDR3 nucleotide sequence: TGTGCCAGCAGCTTGGGCCACTCCGGCTACGAGCAGTACTTC. The V call is TRBV5-5, the J call TRBJ2-7, with unresolved D. The CDR3 consists of 14 residues. Germline-derived CDR1 and CDR2 are SGHKS and YYEKEE (reference sequence). Trimming shortened V by 0 bases and J by 3 bases, and 10 bases separated the two germline ends.

This clonotype was counted only a few times. This rearrangement joins TRBV18 to TRBJ2-7; 7 bases line up with TRBD1. The CDR3 loop spans 13 amino acids. The germline CDR1 and CDR2 sequences are KGHSH and LQKENI. J was trimmed by 3 bases and V by 3 bases; bases with no gene match: 2. CDR3 loop: CASSPGQDYEQYF. CDR3 DNA sequence: TGTGCCAGCTCACCCGGACAGGACTACGAGCAGTACTTC.

The chain is built from TRBV6-1 and TRBJ2-7; no firm D call. Deletions cut 6 bases from V and 2 bases from J, with 14 bases between. The CDR3 totals 14 residues. Per germline, CDR1 MNHNS and CDR2 SASEGT. The CDR3 sequence: CASSATAPAYEQYF. In DNA, the CDR3 is TGTGCCAGCAGCGCAACAGCACCCGCCTACGAGCAGTACTTC.

This clonotype was recorded many times. V is TRBV9 and J is TRBJ2-3; D gene ambiguous. The CDR3 totals 15 residues. CDR1 is SGDLS, CDR2 YYNGEE, per germline. Deletions cut 4 bases from V and 2 bases from J, with 14 bases between. The DNA of the CDR3 is TGTGCCAGCAGCTATCAGACGCACCTCACAGATACGCAGTATTTT. Translated, it gives CASSYQTHLTDTQYF.

Only a few counts were recorded for this clonotype. V gene TRBV29-1 combines with J gene TRBJ2-1; 9 bases map to TRBD2. The CDR3 spans 15 residues. V gave up 5 bases and J gave up 4 bases; unmatched junction bases: 9. Germline assignment: CDR1 SQVTM and CDR2 ANQGSEA. CDR3 amino acids: CSVHGGLAGYNEQFF. The CDR3 nucleotides read TGCAGCGTTCATGGGGGGCTAGCGGGGTACAATGAGCAGTTCTTC.